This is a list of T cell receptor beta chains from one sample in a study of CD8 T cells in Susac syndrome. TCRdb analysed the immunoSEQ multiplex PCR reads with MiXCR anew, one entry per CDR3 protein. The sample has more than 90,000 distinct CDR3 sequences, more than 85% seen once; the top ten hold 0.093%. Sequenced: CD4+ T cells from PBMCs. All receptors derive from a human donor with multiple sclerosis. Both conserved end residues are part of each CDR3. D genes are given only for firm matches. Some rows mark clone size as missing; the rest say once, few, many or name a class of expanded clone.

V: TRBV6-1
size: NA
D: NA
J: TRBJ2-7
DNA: TGTGCCAGCAGGAAAGGGGTCAGCTCCTACGAGCAGTACTTC
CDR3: CASRKGVSSYEQYF

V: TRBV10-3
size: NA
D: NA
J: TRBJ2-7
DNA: TGTGCCATCAGTGACGGGCAGGGGAACTACGAGCAGTACTTC
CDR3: CAISDGQGNYEQYF

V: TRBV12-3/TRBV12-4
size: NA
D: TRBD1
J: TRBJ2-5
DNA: TGTGCCAGCACCCCCGAGACAGGGGGCGCAGGGCTGAGAGAGACCCAGTACTTC
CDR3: CASTPETGGAGLRETQYF

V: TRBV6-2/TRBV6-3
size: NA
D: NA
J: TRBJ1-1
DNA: TGTGCCAGCAGTCCTCGGGACACAAAAGGGAACACTGAAGCTTTCTTT
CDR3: CASSPRDTKGNTEAFF

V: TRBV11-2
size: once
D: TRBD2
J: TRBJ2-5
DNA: TGTGCCAGCAGCTTAAGGCGTACGGGACTAGCGGGGGTTACGGGGGAGACCCAGTACTTC
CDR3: CASSLRRTGLAGVTGETQYF

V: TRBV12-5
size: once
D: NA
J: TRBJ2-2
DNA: TGTGCTAGTGCCCCACCGACAGCCGGGGAGCTGTTTTTT
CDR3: CASAPPTAGELFF

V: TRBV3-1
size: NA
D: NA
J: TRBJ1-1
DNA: TGTGCCAGCAGCCAAATTTGGGGCACTGAAGCTTTCTTT
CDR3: CASSQIWGTEAFF

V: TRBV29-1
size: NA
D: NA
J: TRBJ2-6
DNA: TGCAGCGTATCAAAGGACTTCGGTTCTGGGGCCAACGTCCTGACTTTC
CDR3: CSVSKDFGSGANVLTF

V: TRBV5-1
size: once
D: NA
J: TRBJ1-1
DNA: TGCGCCAGCAGCCTCACCTCGACAGGTTTGAACACTGAAGCTTTCTTT
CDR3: CASSLTSTGLNTEAFF

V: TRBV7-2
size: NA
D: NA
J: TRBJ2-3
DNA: TGTGCCAGCAACCCAAGGACTGGAAGCACAGATACGCAGTATTTT
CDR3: CASNPRTGSTDTQYF

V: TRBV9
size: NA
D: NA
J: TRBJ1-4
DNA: TGTGCCAGCAGCCCGGACGCCAGGACTGAAAAACTGTTTTTT
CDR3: CASSPDARTEKLFF

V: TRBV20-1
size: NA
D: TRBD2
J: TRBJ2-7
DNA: TGCAGTGCTAAGCGGGGGGGCCAAACCTACGAGCAGTACTTC
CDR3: CSAKRGGQTYEQYF

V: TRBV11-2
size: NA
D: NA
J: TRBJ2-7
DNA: TGTGCCAGCAGCTTAGGCCCTGGCTACGAGCAGTACTTC
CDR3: CASSLGPGYEQYF

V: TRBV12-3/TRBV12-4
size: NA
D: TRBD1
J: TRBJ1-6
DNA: TGTGCCAGCAGCCCCGGGACAGGGGTGTCCTATAATTCACCCCTCCACTTT
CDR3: CASSPGTGVSYNSPLHF

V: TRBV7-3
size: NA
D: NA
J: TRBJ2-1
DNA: TGTGCCAGCAGCCCCGGTGGGGGCGGGGAGTTCAATGAGCAGTTCTTC
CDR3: CASSPGGGGEFNEQFF

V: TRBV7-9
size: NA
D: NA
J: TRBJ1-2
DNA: TGTGCCAGCAGCTTAGTCGCGGGTTATGGCTACACCTTC
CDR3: CASSLVAGYGYTF

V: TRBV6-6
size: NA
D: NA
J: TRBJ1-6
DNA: TGTGCCAGCAGTTTCCAGGGAAGGTCCTATAATTCACCCCTCCACTTT
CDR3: CASSFQGRSYNSPLHF

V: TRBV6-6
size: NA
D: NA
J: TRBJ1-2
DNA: TGTGCCAGCACCGAACCAGGGGCAGTCACCTTC
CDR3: CASTEPGAVTF

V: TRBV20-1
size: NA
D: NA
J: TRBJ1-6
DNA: TGCAGTGCTAGAGCCGAAGTGGACAATTCACCCCTCCACTTT
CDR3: CSARAEVDNSPLHF

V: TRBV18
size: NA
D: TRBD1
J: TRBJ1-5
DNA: TGTGCCAGCTCACCGATGGGACAGGTGAATCAGCCCCAGCATTTT
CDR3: CASSPMGQVNQPQHF

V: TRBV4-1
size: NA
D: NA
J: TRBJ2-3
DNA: TGCGCCAGCAGCCAACTCATCAGGGTCTCTAGCACAGATACGCAGTATTTT
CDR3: CASSQLIRVSSTDTQYF

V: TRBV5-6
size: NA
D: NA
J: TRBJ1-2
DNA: TGTGCCAGCAGCTGGGGGACACAAATCTATGGCTACACCTTC
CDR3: CASSWGTQIYGYTF

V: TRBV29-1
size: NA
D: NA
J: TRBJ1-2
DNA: TGCAGCGTTGCAAGGGGCGGCTATGGCTACACCTTC
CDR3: CSVARGGYGYTF

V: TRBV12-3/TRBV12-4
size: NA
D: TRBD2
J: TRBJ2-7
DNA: TGTGCCAGCAGACCCAGCGGGGGGCACCACGAGCAGTACTTC
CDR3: CASRPSGGHHEQYF

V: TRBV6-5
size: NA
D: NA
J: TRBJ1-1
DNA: TGTGCCAGCAGTTACTTATTAGCGGGGACTGAAGCTTTCTTT
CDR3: CASSYLLAGTEAFF

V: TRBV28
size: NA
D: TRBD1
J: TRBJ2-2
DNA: TGTGCCAGCAGTCAAGGGGGCCGGTTGAACACCGGGGAGCTGTTTTTT
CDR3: CASSQGGRLNTGELFF

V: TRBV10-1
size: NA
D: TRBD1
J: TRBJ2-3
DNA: TGCGCCAGCGGACAGGGGGGGACAGATACGCAGTATTTT
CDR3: CASGQGGTDTQYF

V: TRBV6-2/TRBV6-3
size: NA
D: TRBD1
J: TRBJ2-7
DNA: TGTGCCAGCAGTGACAGTCCGGACAGGGGCGAGCAGTACTTC
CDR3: CASSDSPDRGEQYF

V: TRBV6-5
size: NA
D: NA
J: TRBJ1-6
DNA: TGTGCCAGCAGTTACCCCCCCGGCGGGGCGGCCTATAATTCACCCCTCCACTTT
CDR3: CASSYPPGGAAYNSPLHF

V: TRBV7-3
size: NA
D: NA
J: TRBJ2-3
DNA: TGTGCCAGCAGCCAACTGGGGGGGACAGTCCAGGAGGAGCAGTATTTT
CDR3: CASSQLGGTVQEEQYF

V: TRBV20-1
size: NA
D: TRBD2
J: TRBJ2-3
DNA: TGCAGTGCCACGAGGACTAGCGGGGGGTCTAGCTTGAGCGCAGATACGCAGTATTTT
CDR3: CSATRTSGGSSLSADTQYF

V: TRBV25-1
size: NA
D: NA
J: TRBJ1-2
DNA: TGTGCCAGCAGTGAATCCGGGTGGGGGCGCGGCTACACCTTC
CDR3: CASSESGWGRGYTF

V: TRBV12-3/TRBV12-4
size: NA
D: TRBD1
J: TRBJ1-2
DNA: TGTGCCAGCTGTGTAGAGGGACAGATAAACTATGGCTACACCTTC
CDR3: CASCVEGQINYGYTF

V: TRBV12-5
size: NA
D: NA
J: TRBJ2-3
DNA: TGTGCTAGTGGCCCCGCTGGCACAGATACGCAGTATTTT
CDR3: CASGPAGTDTQYF

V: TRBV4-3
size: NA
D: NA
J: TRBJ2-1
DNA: TGCGCCAGCAGCCAAGAGGCCAGGGGTAGCTTCGATGAGCAGTTCTTC
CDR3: CASSQEARGSFDEQFF

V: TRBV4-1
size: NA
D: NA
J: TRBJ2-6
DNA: TGCGCCAGCAGCCAAGGGGGCACCGGGGCCAACGTCCTGACTTTC
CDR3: CASSQGGTGANVLTF

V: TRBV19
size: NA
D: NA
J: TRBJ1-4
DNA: TGTGCCAGTAGTACAGATGGCTCTGAAAAACTGTTTTTT
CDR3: CASSTDGSEKLFF

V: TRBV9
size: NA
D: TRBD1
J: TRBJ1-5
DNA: TGTGCCAGCAGCCCCCGGGACAGGGGCTCCGGGCCCCAGCATTTT
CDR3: CASSPRDRGSGPQHF

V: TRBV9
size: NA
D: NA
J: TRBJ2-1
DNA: TGTGCCAGCAGCGTCCACATGTCCAATGAGCAGTTCTTC
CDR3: CASSVHMSNEQFF

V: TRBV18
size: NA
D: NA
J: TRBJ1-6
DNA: TGTGCCAGCTCACCAGACAGATATTCACCCCTCCACTTT
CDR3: CASSPDRYSPLHF

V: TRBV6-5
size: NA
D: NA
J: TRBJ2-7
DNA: TGTGCCAGCAGAGACAGGTTCCAGCAGTACTTC
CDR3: CASRDRFQQYF

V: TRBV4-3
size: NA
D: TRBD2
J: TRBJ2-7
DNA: TGCGCCAGCAGCCAAACCCGGGGACTAGCTCCCTACGAGCAGTACTTC
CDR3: CASSQTRGLAPYEQYF

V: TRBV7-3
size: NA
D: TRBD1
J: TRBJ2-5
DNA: TGTGCCAGCAGCTCCTTTCGGACAGGGGGTCTACAAGAGACCCAGTACTTC
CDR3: CASSSFRTGGLQETQYF

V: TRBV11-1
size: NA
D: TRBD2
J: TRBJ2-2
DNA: TGTGCCAGCAGCCCCACTAGCGGGGGAGTGGGTAACACCGGGGAGCTGTTTTTT
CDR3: CASSPTSGGVGNTGELFF

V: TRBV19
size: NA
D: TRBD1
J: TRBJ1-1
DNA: TGTGCCAGTAGTAGCGACAGGGGGAACACTGAAGCTTTCTTT
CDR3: CASSSDRGNTEAFF

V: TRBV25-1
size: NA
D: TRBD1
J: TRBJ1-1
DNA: TGTGCCAGCAGTGCATCTTGGGGACAGGGGACAGGCACTGAAGCTTTCTTT
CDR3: CASSASWGQGTGTEAFF

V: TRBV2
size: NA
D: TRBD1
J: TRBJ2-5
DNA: TGTGCCAGCAGGAAGGGGACAGGGAAAGAGACCCAGTACTTC
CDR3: CASRKGTGKETQYF

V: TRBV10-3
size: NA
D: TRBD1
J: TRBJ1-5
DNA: TGTGCCATCAGCCCGGGACAGAACAATCAGCCCCAGCATTTT
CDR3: CAISPGQNNQPQHF

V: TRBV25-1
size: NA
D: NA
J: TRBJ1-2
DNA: TGTGCCAGCAGTGAGTTAGGACTGGATGGCTACACCTTC
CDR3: CASSELGLDGYTF

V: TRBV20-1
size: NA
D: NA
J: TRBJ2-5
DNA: TGCAGTGCTGAGACAGACCAAGAGACCCAGTACTTC
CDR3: CSAETDQETQYF

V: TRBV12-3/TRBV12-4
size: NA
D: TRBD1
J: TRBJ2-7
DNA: TGTGCCAGCAGTCGCAGGGACAGCGGAGAGCAGTACTTC
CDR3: CASSRRDSGEQYF

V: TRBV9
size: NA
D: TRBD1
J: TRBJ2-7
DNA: TGTGCCAGCAGCGTAGGCCCTGGGGACAGGGACATCCGCTACGAGCAGTACTTC
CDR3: CASSVGPGDRDIRYEQYF